This T cell receptor beta chain was recovered during a study of blood T cell repertoires in COVID-19. Measured with immunoSEQ multiplex PCR; TCRdb has only the in-frame clones, and not every one. Of about half a million clones in the sample, about nine tenths were seen once. CDR3 length equals 15 residues. Trimming cost V 1 base and J 3 bases, with 10 bases left between them. Germline CDR1 and CDR2: SGDLS and YYNGEE. The gene calls are TRBV9 and TRBJ2-2, with D perhaps TRBD2 (6 bases). The origin of this receptor is an older woman who had recovered from COVID-19. Material for sequencing was PBMCs or T cells enriched from blood (not recorded which). CDR3 DNA: TGTGCCAGCAGCGTATGGGGGGATTACACCGGGGAGCTGTTTTTT. Translating it yields CASSVWGDYTGELFF.